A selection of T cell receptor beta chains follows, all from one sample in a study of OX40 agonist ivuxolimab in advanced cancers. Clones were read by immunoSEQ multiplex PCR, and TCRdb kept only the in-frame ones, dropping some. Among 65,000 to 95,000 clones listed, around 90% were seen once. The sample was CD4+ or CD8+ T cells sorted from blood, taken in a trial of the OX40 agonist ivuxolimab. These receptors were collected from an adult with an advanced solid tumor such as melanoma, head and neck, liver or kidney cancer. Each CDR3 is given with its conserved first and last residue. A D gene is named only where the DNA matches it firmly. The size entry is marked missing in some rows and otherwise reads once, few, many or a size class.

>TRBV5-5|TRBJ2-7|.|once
CASSLTHSYEQYF
TGTGCCAGCAGCTTGACTCATTCCTACGAGCAGTACTTC
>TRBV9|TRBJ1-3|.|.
CASSVDNSYSSGNTIYF
TGTGCCAGCAGCGTAGATAACAGTTACTCCTCTGGAAACACCATATATTTT
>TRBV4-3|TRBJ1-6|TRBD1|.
CASSQTGSSDSPLHF
TGCGCCAGCAGCCAGACAGGGAGTTCCGATTCACCCCTCCACTTT
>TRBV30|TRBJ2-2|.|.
CAWSWGNTGELFF
TGTGCCTGGAGTTGGGGCAACACCGGGGAGCTGTTTTTT
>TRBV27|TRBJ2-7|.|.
CASSFGGRYEQYF
TGTGCCAGCAGTTTCGGGGGGCGGTACGAGCAGTACTTC
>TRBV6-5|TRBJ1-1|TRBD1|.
CASSFSGGVTEAFF
TGTGCCAGCAGTTTCTCAGGGGGCGTAACTGAAGCTTTCTTT
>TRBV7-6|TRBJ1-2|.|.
CASSLQPGHEALNYGYTF
TGTGCCAGCAGCTTACAACCGGGACACGAAGCCCTTAACTATGGCTACACCTTC
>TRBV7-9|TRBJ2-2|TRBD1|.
CASEGGGGELFF
TGTGCCAGCGAAGGGGGCGGCGGGGAGCTGTTTTTT
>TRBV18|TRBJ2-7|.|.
CASSPPGAYGNEQYF
TGTGCCAGCTCACCACCGGGAGCCTACGGGAACGAGCAGTACTTC
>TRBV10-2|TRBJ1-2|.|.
CASSPGGADGYTF
TGCGCCAGCTCCCCGGGGGGGGCAGATGGCTACACCTTC
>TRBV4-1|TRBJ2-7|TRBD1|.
CASSQTQGAGYEQYF
TGCGCCAGCAGCCAAACACAGGGGGCCGGCTACGAGCAGTACTTC
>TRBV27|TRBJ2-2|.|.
CASSFISGELFF
TGTGCCAGCAGTTTCATATCCGGGGAGCTGTTTTTT
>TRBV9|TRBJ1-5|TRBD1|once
CASSVSGQGNQPQHF
TGTGCCAGCAGCGTATCCGGACAGGGCAATCAGCCCCAGCATTTT
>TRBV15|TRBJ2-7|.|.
CATSARTSFSYEQYF
TGTGCCACCAGCGCGAGGACGTCCTTCTCCTACGAGCAGTACTTC
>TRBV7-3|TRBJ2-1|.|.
CASSWLGQTDSEQFF
TGTGCCAGCAGCTGGCTGGGACAAACTGACAGTGAGCAGTTCTTC
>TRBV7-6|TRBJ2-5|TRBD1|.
CASSQYRDSLQETQYF
TGTGCCAGCAGTCAATACCGGGACAGCCTGCAAGAGACCCAGTACTTC
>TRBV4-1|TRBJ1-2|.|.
CASSQDRGRDGYTF
TGCGCCAGCAGCCAAGATCGGGGCAGAGATGGCTACACCTTC
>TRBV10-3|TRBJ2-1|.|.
CAISAPLEGSYNEQFF
TGTGCCATCAGTGCACCCCTCGAAGGGTCCTACAATGAGCAGTTCTTC
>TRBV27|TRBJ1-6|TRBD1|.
CASSSRDRGKVLHF
TGTGCCAGCAGTTCCCGGGACAGGGGGAAAGTCCTCCACTTT
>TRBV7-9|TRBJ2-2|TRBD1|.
CASSPPTGGPNTGELFF
TGTGCCAGCAGCCCGCCGACAGGGGGCCCTAACACCGGGGAGCTGTTTTTT
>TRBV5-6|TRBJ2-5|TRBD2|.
CASSPGGALQETQYF
TGTGCCAGCAGCCCCGGGGGGGCCCTCCAAGAGACCCAGTACTTC
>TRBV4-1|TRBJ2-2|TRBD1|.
CASNPGTGAYTGELFF
TGCGCCAGCAACCCTGGGACAGGGGCGTACACCGGGGAGCTGTTTTTT
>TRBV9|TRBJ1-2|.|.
CASSVGSPNYGYTF
TGTGCCAGCAGCGTAGGAAGCCCTAACTATGGCTACACCTTC
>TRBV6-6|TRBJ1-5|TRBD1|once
CASSTRTGLPNQPQHF
TGTGCCAGCAGTACTCGGACAGGGCTTCCGAATCAGCCCCAGCATTTT
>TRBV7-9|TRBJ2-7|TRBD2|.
CASSPGLTEQYF
TGTGCCAGCAGCCCGGGACTAACCGAGCAGTACTTC
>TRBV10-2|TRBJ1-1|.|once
CASSALTDMNTEAFF
TGCGCCAGCAGTGCTTTGACCGATATGAACACTGAAGCTTTCTTT
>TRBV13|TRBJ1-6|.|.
CASSVGTSFYNSPLHF
TGTGCCAGCAGCGTCGGGACGTCCTTCTATAATTCACCCCTCCACTTT
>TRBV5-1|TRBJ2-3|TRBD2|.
CASSLVTSGATFTDTQYF
TGCGCCAGCAGCTTGGTTACTAGCGGGGCGACCTTCACAGATACGCAGTATTTT
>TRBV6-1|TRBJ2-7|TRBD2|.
CASSEERGTWGGGSAYEQYF
TGTGCCAGCAGTGAGGAACGTGGGACCTGGGGCGGGGGATCGGCCTACGAGCAGTACTTC
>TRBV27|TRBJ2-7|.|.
CASSSQPGQGGEQYF
TGTGCCAGCAGTTCTCAGCCCGGACAGGGAGGGGAGCAGTACTTC
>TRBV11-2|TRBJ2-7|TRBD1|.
CASSLGTGYYEQYF
TGTGCCAGCAGCTTAGGGACAGGGTACTACGAGCAGTACTTC
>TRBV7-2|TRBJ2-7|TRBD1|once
CASSLARGQGLYEQYF
TGTGCCAGCAGCTTAGCGCGCGGACAGGGGCTCTACGAGCAGTACTTC
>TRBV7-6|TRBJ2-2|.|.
CASSLTGHTGELFF
TGTGCCAGCAGCTTAACAGGGCACACCGGGGAGCTGTTTTTT
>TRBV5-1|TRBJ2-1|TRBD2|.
CASSLAASGGFYNEQFF
TGCGCCAGCAGCTTGGCGGCTAGCGGGGGATTTTACAATGAGCAGTTCTTC
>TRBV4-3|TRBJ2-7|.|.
CASSQETGGQYTYEQYF
TGCGCCAGCAGCCAAGAAACGGGAGGACAGTACACCTACGAGCAGTACTTC
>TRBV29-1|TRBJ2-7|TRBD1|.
CSVEVRDSLSYGQYF
TGCAGCGTTGAAGTTCGGGACAGCCTTTCCTACGGGCAGTACTTC
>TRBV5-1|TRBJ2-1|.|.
CASSLGGGPYNEQFF
TGCGCCAGCAGCTTGGGTGGGGGGCCCTACAATGAGCAGTTCTTC